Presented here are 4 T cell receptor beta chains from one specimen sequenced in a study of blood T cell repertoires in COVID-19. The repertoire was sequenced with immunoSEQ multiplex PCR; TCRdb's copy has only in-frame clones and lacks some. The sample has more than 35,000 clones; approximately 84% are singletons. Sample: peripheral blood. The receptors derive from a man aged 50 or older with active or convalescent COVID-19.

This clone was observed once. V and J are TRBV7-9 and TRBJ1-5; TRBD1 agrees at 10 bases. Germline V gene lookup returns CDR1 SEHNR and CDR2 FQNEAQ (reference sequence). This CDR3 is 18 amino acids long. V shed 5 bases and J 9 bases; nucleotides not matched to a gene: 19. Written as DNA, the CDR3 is TGTGCCAGCAGCGGAAATTCCGGGACAGGGGCGCGTGGTAGGCCCCAGCATTTT. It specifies CASSGNSGTGARGRPQHF. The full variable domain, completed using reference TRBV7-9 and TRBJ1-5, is DTGVSQNPRHKITKRGQNVTFRCDPISEHNRLYWYRQTLGQGPEFLTYFQNEAQLEKSRLLSDRFSAERPKGSFSTLEIQRTEQGDSAMYLCASSGNSGTGARGRPQHFGDGTRLSIL.

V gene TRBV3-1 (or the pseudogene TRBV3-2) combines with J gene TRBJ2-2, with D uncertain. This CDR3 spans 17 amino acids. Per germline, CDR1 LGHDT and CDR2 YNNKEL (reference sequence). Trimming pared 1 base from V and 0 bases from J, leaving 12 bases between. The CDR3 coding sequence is TGTGCCAGCAGCCAAGGGTGGAGTTTCGCGAACACCGGGGAGCTGTTTTTT. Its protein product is CASSQGWSFANTGELFF.

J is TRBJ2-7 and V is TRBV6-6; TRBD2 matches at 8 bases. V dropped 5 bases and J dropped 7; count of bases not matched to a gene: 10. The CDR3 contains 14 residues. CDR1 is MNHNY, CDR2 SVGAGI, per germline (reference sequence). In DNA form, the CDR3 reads TGTGCCAGCAGTCGGGGGGGAGGGGTGGGGGAGCAGTACTTC. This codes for CASSRGGGVGEQYF.

The CDR3 sequence: CASSLLDRTGGALVHGYTF. The CDR3 region has the DNA TGTGCCAGCAGCTTACTAGATCGGACAGGGGGCGCGTTAGTCCATGGCTACACCTTC. The chain uses TRBV13 and TRBJ1-2, with 11 bases fitting TRBD1. The V gene end was trimmed by 2 bases and the J gene end by 6 bases; junction bases not matched to a gene: 17. From germline, CDR1 is PRHDT and CDR2 FYEKMQ (reference sequence). CDR3 length: 19 residues.